This entry lists 31 T cell receptor beta chains sequenced from one sample in a study of radiotherapy plus CTLA-4 blockade in lung cancer. Some clones are missing from TCRdb's copy, which holds only in-frame ones; the method was immunoSEQ multiplex PCR. The table shows roughly 45,000 clones, with roughly 65% occurring only once. The specimen was peripheral blood, collected from a patient treated with radiotherapy plus ipilimumab. The receptor source for this set is a human donor with non-small cell lung cancer who had a partial response to radiotherapy plus ipilimumab.

The chain employs TRBV6-1 and TRBJ1-6, with 7 bases identical to TRBD1. CDR1 MNHNS and CDR2 SASEGT come from the germline V gene. The CDR3 covers 14 residues. J lost 9 bases, V lost 4 bases, and 6 bases had no gene match. Here the CDR3 reads CASSATGDGSPLHF. CDR3 nucleotide sequence: TGTGCCAGCAGTGCTACAGGGGATGGTTCACCCCTCCACTTT.

This clone was seen only a few times. The chain links TRBV7-6 to TRBJ1-4; D might be TRBD1 (5 bases). The length of the CDR3 is 15 residues. The V and J ends lost 5 bases and 0 bases respectively, with 10 bases between them. Germline lookup yields CDR1 SGHVS and CDR2 FNYEAQ. The DNA of the CDR3 is TGTGCCAGCAGCCGACAGACTGCAACTAATGAAAAACTGTTTTTT. Protein: CASSRQTATNEKLFF.

The chain combines TRBV5-5 with TRBJ2-7, with TRBD2 identical over 8 bases. The CDR3 spans 14 residues. Germline assignment: CDR1 SGHKS and CDR2 YYEKEE (reference sequence). V lost 2 bases, J lost 2 bases, and 3 bases stayed unmatched. As DNA, the CDR3 is TGTGCCAGCAGCTTCGGGGGGGGCGCCTACGAGCAGTACTTC. This codes for CASSFGGGAYEQYF.

This CDR3 reads CSVGQITSTDTQYF. The CDR3 DNA sequence: TGCAGCGTAGGACAGATTACTAGCACAGATACGCAGTATTTT. The chain recombines TRBV29-1 with TRBJ2-3; possible D gene TRBD1, 6 bases. CDR1 and CDR2 (germline): SQVTM, ANQGSEA. The V end lost 6 bases, the J end lost 0 bases, and 13 bases lay between the germline ends. This CDR3 comprises 14 residues.

This clone appeared a single time. V and J are TRBV4-3 and TRBJ2-7; 8 positions agree with TRBD1. This CDR3 is 16 amino acids long. Losses at the gene ends were 4 bases for V and 6 bases for J; bases not matched to a gene: 14. In germline, CDR1 is LGHNA, CDR2 YSLEER. The CDR3 DNA reads as TGCGCCAGCAGCCGACGACTTGCAGGGGGCGGTGGCGAGCAGTACTTC. Translated, it gives CASSRRLAGGGGEQYF.

This chain joins TRBV29-1 and TRBJ1-1; D may be TRBD1 (6 bases). V lost 6 bases and J lost 0, with 17 bases in between. The V gene's germline CDR1 is SQVTM and CDR2 ANQGSEA. The CDR3 loop spans 15 amino acids. CDR3 in amino acids: CSVVTGWGMNTEAFF. In DNA, the CDR3 is TGCAGCGTAGTGACAGGATGGGGTATGAACACTGAAGCTTTCTTT.

This clone was recorded at least ten times. The chain couples TRBV15 to TRBJ1-5; D unclear. The CDR3 length is 15 residues. The V end was cut by 0 bases, the J end by 5 bases, with 11 bases between. Germline V gene sequence: CDR1 LNHNV, CDR2 YYDKDF (reference sequence). The DNA of the CDR3 is TGTGCCACCAGCAGAGATCAGGAGGGATATCAGCCCCAGCATTTT. Amino acids: CATSRDQEGYQPQHF.

In this sample, this clone turned up a few times. CDR3 loop: CASSLIAASGWHTQYF. The CDR3 nucleotides are TGTGCCAGCAGCCTTATCGCCGCCTCAGGGTGGCATACGCAGTATTTT. The chain combines TRBV5-6 with TRBJ2-3; tentatively, D is TRBD1 (5 bases). Germline CDR1 and CDR2: SGHDT and YYEEEE. V lost 4 bases, J lost 7 bases, and 22 bases lay in between. CDR3 size: 16 residues.

The V and J genes are TRBV27 and TRBJ2-2; TRBD2 aligns across 8 bases. The CDR3 extends over 14 amino acids. V lost 6 bases, J lost 6 bases, and 6 bases stayed unmatched. Germline V gene data show CDR1 as MNHEY and CDR2 as SMNVEV (reference sequence). DNA of the CDR3: TGTGCCAGCAGCCACGGAGCGGGGGCCGGGGAGCTGTTTTTT. Its protein is CASSHGAGAGELFF.

The gene calls are TRBV29-1 and TRBJ2-5, with a possible D match to TRBD2 (6 bases). With 6 bases removed from V and 1 base from J, the gap between germline ends came to 21 bases. Germline CDR1 is SQVTM and CDR2 is ANQGSEA. There are 16 residues in the CDR3. The CDR3 coding sequence is TGCAGCGTCCCCGACCCTTGGACTACCACCCAAGAGACCCAGTACTTC. Translated, it gives CSVPDPWTTTQETQYF.

The CDR3 sequence: CASSLGGGSSYEQYF. The CDR3, as DNA: TGTGCCAGCAGCTTGGGTGGGGGGAGCTCCTACGAGCAGTACTTC. The chain couples TRBV5-6 to TRBJ2-7; D is possibly TRBD2 (6 bases). There are 15 residues in the CDR3. CDR1 and CDR2 (germline): SGHDT, YYEEEE. The V and J ends lost 0 bases and 0 bases respectively, with 10 bases between them.

The rearrangement links TRBV5-4 to TRBJ2-7; 7 positions agree with TRBD1. The CDR3 runs 14 residues. V gave up 5 bases and J gave up 5 bases; unmatched junction bases: 10. From germline, CDR1 is SGHNT and CDR2 YYREEE (reference sequence). Here the CDR3 DNA reads TGTGCCAGCAGTTCGCCACAGGGGTACGACGAGCAGTACTTC. Its protein is CASSSPQGYDEQYF.

This clone came up a few times. The genes are TRBV2 and TRBJ2-5; D unclear. The CDR3 has 13 amino acids. The V gene's germline CDR1 is SNHLY and CDR2 FYNNEI. V shed 6 bases and J shed 3 bases, with 11 bases lying between them. The CDR3 loop is CASSPGLEETQYF. The CDR3 DNA is TGTGCCAGCAGCCCAGGATTGGAAGAGACCCAGTACTTC. The full variable domain, completed using reference TRBV2 and TRBJ2-5, is EPEVTQTPSHQVTQMGQEVILRCVPISNHLYFYWYRQILGQKVEFLVSFYNNEISEKSEIFDDQFSVERPDGSNFTLKIRSTKLEDSAMYFCASSPGLEETQYFGPGTRLLVL.

This chain connects TRBV6-5 to TRBJ1-5; 8 bases are a match to TRBD1. Germline trimming cut 5 bases from V and 0 bases from J; bases unmatched to any gene: 3. CDR1 MNHEY and CDR2 SVGAGI come from the germline V gene. This CDR3 is built from 15 residues. This CDR3 is CASSLDRGSNQPQHF. CDR3 coding DNA: TGTGCCAGCAGTCTTGACAGGGGTAGCAATCAGCCCCAGCATTTT.

The chain uses TRBV7-6 and TRBJ2-5, with a tentative D call TRBD2 (6 bases). Germline V lookup: CDR1 SGHVS, CDR2 FNYEAQ. V lost 2 bases and J lost 5, with 12 bases in between. The length of the CDR3 is 14 residues. CDR3 in amino acids: CASSLRAGGETQYF. The CDR3 region has the DNA TGTGCCAGCAGCTTAAGGGCAGGAGGGGAGACCCAGTACTTC.

The V gene is TRBV5-1, the J gene TRBJ2-7; 11 nucleotides line up with TRBD1. The germline V gene encodes CDR1 SGHRS and CDR2 YFSETQ. CDR3 length: 14 residues. The trim removed 4 bases at V and 5 bases at J, leaving 5 bases unmatched. CDR3 protein: CASSPGTGGHEQYF. The CDR3 coding sequence is TGCGCCAGCAGCCCCGGGACAGGGGGACACGAGCAGTACTTC.

The chain has TRBV5-4 and TRBJ2-7; D remains unclear. The V end lost 4 bases, the J end lost 3 bases, and 11 bases lay between the germline ends. Germline CDR1 SGHNT, CDR2 YYREEE (reference sequence). This CDR3 is built from 13 residues. The CDR3 bases are TGTGCCAGCAGCATTAGCTCGGGCTACGAGCAGTACTTC. Protein: CASSISSGYEQYF.

The gene calls are TRBV5-1 and TRBJ2-1; 11 bases fit TRBD2. The CDR3 sequence is 16 residues long. From germline, CDR1 is SGHRS and CDR2 YFSETQ. The V and J ends lost 0 bases and 6 bases, in that order; junction bases with no gene match: 5. CDR3 DNA sequence: TGCGCCAGCAGCTTGGCCGAACTAGCGGGAGTCAATGAGCAGTTCTTC. It yields the protein CASSLAELAGVNEQFF.

This clone was observed a few times. This sequence joins TRBV13 and TRBJ1-1, with D perhaps TRBD1 (6 bases). The CDR3 consists of 15 residues. Germline values: CDR1 PRHDT, CDR2 FYEKMQ (reference sequence). With 5 bases removed from V and 0 bases from J, the gap between germline ends came to 13 bases. The CDR3 loop reads CASSRRQVMNTEAFF. The DNA for the CDR3 is TGTGCCAGCAGCCGGCGACAGGTAATGAACACTGAAGCTTTCTTT.

The chain combines TRBV7-3 with TRBJ2-2; TRBD2 aligns across 7 bases. Trimming cost V 2 bases and J 5 bases; bases outside gene matches: 2. This CDR3 has 14 amino acids. The germline gives CDR1 SGHTA, CDR2 FQGTGA. CDR3 loop: CASSLSSGTGELFF. DNA of the CDR3: TGTGCCAGCAGCTTATCTAGCGGAACCGGGGAGCTGTTTTTT.

This chain uses TRBV14 with TRBJ2-1, with TRBD2 as a possible D gene (5 bases). V shed 4 bases and J shed 0 bases, with 10 bases lying between them. The length of the CDR3 is 15 residues. The V gene's germline CDR1 is SGHDN and CDR2 FVKESK. The CDR3 region has the DNA TGTGCCAGCAGCCGAGGGCACGGCTCCTACAATGAGCAGTTCTTC. This encodes CASSRGHGSYNEQFF. Full variable domain (rest looked up from reference TRBV14 and TRBJ2-1): EAGVTQFPSHSVIEKGQTVTLRCDPISGHDNLYWYRRVMGKEIKFLLHFVKESKQDESGMPNNRFLAERTGGTYSTLKVQPAELEDSGVYFCASSRGHGSYNEQFFGPGTRLTVL.

This clone is a singleton in its sample. V is TRBV5-5 and J is TRBJ2-2; perhaps TRBD1 as D (6 bases). Trimming removed 3 bases at V and 0 bases at J, with 9 bases between. The germline CDR1 and CDR2 sequences are SGHKS and YYEKEE (reference sequence). The CDR3 is 15 residues long. The CDR3 DNA reads as TGTGCCAGCAGCTCCAGGGGTTCGAACACCGGGGAGCTGTTTTTT. It codes for CASSSRGSNTGELFF.

The chain joins TRBV4-1 to TRBJ2-7; D is ambiguous. V was shortened by 1 base and J by 4 bases, with 14 bases between the two germline ends. There are 15 residues in the CDR3. Germline V gives CDR1 MGHRA, CDR2 YSYEKL. Written as DNA, the CDR3 is TGCGCCAGCAGCCAAGTACAGACCCAACAGTACGAGCAGTACTTC. It yields the protein CASSQVQTQQYEQYF.

The chain combines TRBV27 with TRBJ1-5; no clear D gene. This CDR3 is 14 amino acids long. The ends were cut back, 5 bases at V and 0 bases at J, with 8 bases in the middle. In germline, CDR1 is MNHEY, CDR2 SMNVEV (reference sequence). Written as DNA, the CDR3 is TGTGCCAGCAGTCCGTATAATAGCAATCAGCCCCAGCATTTT. It codes for CASSPYNSNQPQHF.

The rearrangement joins TRBV5-1 to TRBJ1-2; tentatively, D is TRBD1 (5 bases). Trimming pared 5 bases from V and 1 base from J, leaving 12 bases between. The CDR3 spans 14 residues. Germline lookup yields CDR1 SGHRS and CDR2 YFSETQ. Here the CDR3 reads CASRPGGVNYGYTF. DNA of the CDR3: TGCGCCAGCAGGCCCGGGGGAGTTAACTATGGCTACACCTTC.

The chain joins TRBV6-6 to TRBJ1-5; the match to TRBD1 covers 8 bases. The germline CDR1 and CDR2 sequences are MNHNY and SVGAGI (reference sequence). Trimming removed 4 bases from V and 0 bases from J; junction bases left unmatched: 2. The CDR3 sequence is 15 residues long. The CDR3 region is CASSSDRGSNQPQHF. In DNA form, the CDR3 reads TGTGCCAGCAGTTCCGACAGGGGTAGCAATCAGCCCCAGCATTTT.

This chain links TRBV7-6 with TRBJ2-3; D is uncertain. The CDR3 sequence is 14 residues long. CDR1 is SGHVS and CDR2 is FNYEAQ in the germline V gene. V was shortened by 5 bases and J by 0 bases, with 9 bases between the two germline ends. The CDR3 sequence is CASSRSESTDTQYF. DNA of the CDR3: TGTGCCAGCAGCCGCTCGGAGAGCACAGATACGCAGTATTTT. The full variable domain, in which reference TRBV7-6 and TRBJ2-3 provide the parts outside the CDR3, is GAGVSQSPRYKVTKRGQDVALRCDPISGHVSLYWYRQALGQGPEFLTYFNYEAQQDKSGLPNDRFSAERPEGSISTLTIQRTEQRDSAMYRCASSRSESTDTQYFGPGTRLTVL.

The genes are TRBV4-1 and TRBJ2-1; 7 bases are a match to TRBD2. The CDR3 extends over 15 amino acids. The ends lost 6 bases at V and 7 bases at J; junction bases unmatched: 12. The V gene's germline CDR1 is MGHRA and CDR2 YSYEKL. The CDR3 nucleotides read TGCGCCAGCAGTCTTACTAGCGCTACCTTAAATGAGCAGTTCTTC. This encodes CASSLTSATLNEQFF.

The V and J genes are TRBV5-1 and TRBJ1-1, with 7 bases lining up with TRBD1. CDR3 length: 15 amino acids. With V trimmed by 4 bases and J by 11 bases, 17 bases remained unmatched. CDR1 SGHRS and CDR2 YFSETQ come from the germline V gene. The CDR3 nucleotides read TGCGCCAGCAGCCAAGATCCCAGCAGGGGGGCCTGGGCTTTCTTT. This sequence encodes CASSQDPSRGAWAFF.

The chain recombines TRBV6-1 with TRBJ1-4; D not resolved. Looked up from germline, CDR1 is MNHNS and CDR2 is SASEGT. Trimming shortened V by 6 bases and J by 6 bases, and 14 bases separated the two germline ends. The CDR3 is 14 residues long. The CDR3 loop is CASRTRGLDEKLFF. CDR3 nucleotide sequence: TGTGCCAGCAGGACTCGAGGGCTGGATGAAAAACTGTTTTTT.

V usage is TRBV4-1 and J usage is TRBJ1-2; no reliable D call. Germline V gene data show CDR1 as MGHRA and CDR2 as YSYEKL. V was shortened by 0 bases and J by 7 bases, with 12 bases between the two germline ends. The CDR3 runs to 14 residues. CDR3 coding DNA: TGCGCCAGCAGCCAAGATCTTGGAAGGAGTGGCTACACCTTC. It yields the protein CASSQDLGRSGYTF.